Described below is a single TCR beta chain sequence and its context. This same CDR3 is encoded by further DNA sequences in the sample. Per the authors' pipeline: How many nucleated cells were present was estimated from reference gene primer amplification. Some clones are missing from TCRdb's copy, which holds only in-frame ones; the method was immunoSEQ multiplex PCR. The DNA was the basis for D and trimming; V, J and clone size are from that table. The sample lists 300,000 to 500,000 clones; 70% to 90% were seen once. This CDR3 comprises 14 residues. V dropped 2 bases and J dropped 5 bases, with 10 bases sitting between them. Germline V gene data show CDR1 as MNHEY and CDR2 as SMNVEV (reference sequence). The data belong to a study of blood T cell repertoires in COVID-19. The overall study: Sample material is recorded as cDNA or gDNA derived from T cells, B-cell-depleted T cells, or PBMCs.

Cohorts were based on clinical histories the participants reported. The rearrangement uses TRBV27 and TRBJ1-5, with D possibly TRBD1 on 6 matching bases. This sequence was found in a woman in her twenties or thirties with acute COVID-19. The source material was PBMCs or T cells enriched from blood (not recorded which). The CDR3 loop is CASSLGQGYQPQHF. CDR3 sequence (DNA): TGTGCCAGCAGTTTAGGGCAGGGGTATCAGCCCCAGCATTTT.